This TCR beta chain is drawn from a study of siplizumab effects on memory and regulatory T cells (dated by TCRdb to about 2019). For the wider study: The study looked at the effect of siplizumab, an anti-CD2 antibody, on alloreactive T-cell subsets in allogeneic mixed lymphocyte reactions made from human PBMCs. Beyond this particular receptor, the publication reports: Because sequences below about 10^-5 frequency were poorly captured, only a minor fraction of alloreactive clones could be mapped to unstimulated subsets. No functional confirmation was obtained for the suppressive function of proliferating Tregs from siplizumab cultures. For roughly 80-97% of proliferating CD4+ or CD8+ clones, no naive or memory phenotype could be assigned. Among mappable alloreactive CD4+ clones, an average Treg-derived fraction of almost 70% was observed with siplizumab, compared with more than 25% in control reactions. Siplizumab significantly lowered the cumulative frequency of alloreactive sequences that could be traced to unstimulated CD4+ memory T cells. Unstimulated naive T cells appeared to be more diverse than memory T cells, and naive cells seemed to make a substantial contribution to the alloresponse.

The CDR3 sequence holds 13 residues, the cysteine and phenylalanine included. Just CDR3 DNA is preserved here, 39 bases in frame from base 1. The V and J ends are trimmed by 6 bases and 10 bases, leaving 16 bases between them. The germline V gene encodes CDR1 KGHSH and CDR2 LQKENI. Comment on this clone: The antigen it recognizes is unknown. Nothing much larger sits one base from this clone, and base qualities are not available.

Sorted unstimulated T cells, along with proliferating T cells recovered from mixed lymphocyte reactions, underwent TCRbeta CDR3 sequencing. Fresh whole blood from approximately 9 HLA-typed healthy donors was used to isolate PBMCs. Unstimulated CD4+ non-regulatory T cells were FACS-sorted to map the origin of alloreactive clones. The library was obtained by the immunoSEQ multiplex PCR assay. Some 1.1 x 10^5 TCR templates per sample were assayed by the deep sequencing platform. Genomic DNA extracted from sorted T cells was used for TCRbeta CDR3 sequencing. On the authors' methods: Clonal analysis of TCRbeta CDR3 data was done in the R programming language. Unstimulated samples were compared with post-reaction CFSE-low samples to define alloreactive CD4+ and CD8+ clones. Regulatory or non-regulatory origin of alloreactive CD4+ clones was assigned by matching sequences to the sorted unstimulated Treg and non-Treg repertoires. Not all clones reach the TCRdb copy of this immuneACCESS table, which keeps in-frame sequences only. Checked studies attribute under half of the gap to unresolved V genes and leave the rest unexplained. V and J calls and clone size are those listed in that table; D and trimming were worked out from the DNA. This sample lists approximately 120,000 clones; over 85% were detected once. The ten largest account for roughly 0.15% of the sample.

The receptor's source is a human donor in good health. Material for sequencing was non-Treg CD4+ T cells sorted from blood. Reading the label with the study, this specimen's cell subset or site is: FACS-sorted unstimulated CD4+ non-regulatory T cells. The rearranged chain carries TRBV18 and TRBJ1-5; no confident D gene assignment can be made. The DNA sequence is given as TGTGCCAGCTCCCCGAACCGAGAGTTTCCCCAGCATTTT. Translated, it gives CASSPNREFPQHF.